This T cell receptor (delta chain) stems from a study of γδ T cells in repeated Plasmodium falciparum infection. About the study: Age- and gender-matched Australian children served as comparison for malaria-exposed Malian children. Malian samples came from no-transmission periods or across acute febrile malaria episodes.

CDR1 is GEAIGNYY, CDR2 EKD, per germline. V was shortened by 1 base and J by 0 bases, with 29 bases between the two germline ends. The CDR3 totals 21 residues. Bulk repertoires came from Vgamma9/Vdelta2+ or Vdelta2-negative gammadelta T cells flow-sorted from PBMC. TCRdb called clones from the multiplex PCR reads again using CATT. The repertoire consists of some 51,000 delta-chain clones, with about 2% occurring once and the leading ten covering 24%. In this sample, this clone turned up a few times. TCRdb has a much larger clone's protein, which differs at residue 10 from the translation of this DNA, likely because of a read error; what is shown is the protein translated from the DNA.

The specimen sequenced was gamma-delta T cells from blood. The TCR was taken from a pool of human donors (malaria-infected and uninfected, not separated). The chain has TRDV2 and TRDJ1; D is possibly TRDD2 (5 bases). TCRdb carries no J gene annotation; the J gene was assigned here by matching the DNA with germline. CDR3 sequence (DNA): TGTGCCTGTGACACGGTGAGAGGGAGTCTCCCTACGGTGGTCGACACCGATAAACTCATCTTT. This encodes CACDTVRGSLPTVVDTDKLIF.